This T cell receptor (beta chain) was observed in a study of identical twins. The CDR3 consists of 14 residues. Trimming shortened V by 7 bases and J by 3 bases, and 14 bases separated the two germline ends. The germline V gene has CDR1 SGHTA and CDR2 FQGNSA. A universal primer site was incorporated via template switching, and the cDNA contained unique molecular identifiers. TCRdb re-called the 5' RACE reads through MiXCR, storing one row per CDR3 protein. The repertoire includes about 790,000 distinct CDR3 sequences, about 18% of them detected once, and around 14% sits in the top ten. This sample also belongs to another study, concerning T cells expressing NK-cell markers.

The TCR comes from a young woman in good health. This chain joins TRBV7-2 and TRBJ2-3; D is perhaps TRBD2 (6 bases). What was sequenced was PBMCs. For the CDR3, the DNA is TGTGCCAGCACCGGGGGAGCTTGGACAGATACGCAGTATTTT. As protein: CASTGGAWTDTQYF.